The clone carrying this TCR beta chain was counted between two and nine times. Its matching antigen is unknown. Healthy Caucasians alone served as donors. This specimen belongs to a study of identical twins. Whole-study results and caveats: Part of the zero-insertion signal could reflect confounding by invariant MAIT and iNKT cells. In beta out-of-frame sequences, the excess sharing between twins was weaker. For monozygotic twins, models underestimated out-of-frame TCR alpha sharing.

TCRdb analysed the 5' RACE reads with MiXCR anew, one entry per CDR3 protein. Of 400,000 or so distinct CDR3 sequences in the sample, approximately 9.1% are singletons; the top ten hold roughly 9%. This CDR3 is 15 amino acids long. Deletions cut 0 bases from V and 6 bases from J, with 11 bases between. CDR1 is KGHDR and CDR2 is SFDVKD in the germline V gene. This receptor was identified in a woman aged 50 to 60 in good health. The chain joins TRBV24-1 to TRBJ2-1; D might be TRBD1 or TRBD2, each matching 5 bases. Sequencing was carried out using naive T cells sorted from blood. The chain's CDR3 is CATSDLRDGRNEQFF. The CDR3 DNA follows: TGTGCCACCAGTGATTTGAGGGACGGTCGCAATGAGCAGTTCTTC.